Listed here are 4 T cell receptor beta chains from one sample, sequenced in a study of blood T cells in healthy people across ages. Alongside a J-beta primer mix, a sample-barcoded 5' primer served in a second PCR lasting about 7 to 12 cycles. TCRdb re-called the 5' RACE reads with MiXCR, one entry per CDR3 protein. The sample records some 1.4 million distinct CDR3 sequences, 40% to 50% being singletons. Material for sequencing was blood. The receptors originated from a woman under 30 in good health.

There are a few counts of this clonotype. V gene TRBV9 combines with J gene TRBJ2-5, with TRBD1 identical over 12 bases. The J call may be in error: the DNA end matches TRBJ2-7 better. The CDR3 is 15 residues long. From germline, CDR1 is SGDLS and CDR2 YYNGEE. Here the CDR3 DNA reads TGTGCCAGCAGCGTAGAGGGGACAGGGGGCAACGAGCAGTACTTC. This codes for CASSVEGTGGNEQYF.

The chain is built from TRBV3-1 and TRBJ1-2; possibly TRBD1 for D (6 bases). The V gene's germline CDR1 is LGHDT and CDR2 YNNKEL (reference sequence). Trimming cost V 2 bases and J 4 bases, with 14 bases left between them. CDR3 size: 15 residues. The CDR3 region is CASSQTDGRGYGYTF. CDR3 nucleotides: TGTGCCAGCAGCCAAACGGACGGCAGGGGCTATGGCTACACCTTC. Together with reference TRBV3-1 and TRBJ1-2, the CDR3 gives the full variable domain: DTAVSQTPKYLVTQMGNDKSIKCEQNLGHDTMYWYKQDSKKFLKIMFSYNNKELIINETVPNRFSPKSPDKAHLNLHINSLELGDSAVYFCASSQTDGRGYGYTFGSGTRLTVV.

V usage is TRBV4-2 and J usage is TRBJ1-1, with TRBD1 identical over 7 bases. This CDR3 comprises 15 residues. The germline V gene has CDR1 LGHNA and CDR2 YNFKEQ. Trimming at V came to 0 bases and at J to 1 base, leaving 2 bases not matched to a gene. The CDR3 sequence is CASSQEQGTNTEAFF. The DNA for the CDR3 is TGTGCCAGCAGCCAAGAACAGGGGACGAACACTGAAGCTTTCTTT.

This clonotype was detected only a few times. This chain links TRBV5-1 with TRBJ2-5; 11 bases agree with TRBD2. J was trimmed by 2 bases and V by 5 bases; bases with no gene match: 8. The CDR3 consists of 16 residues. Germline values: CDR1 SGHRS, CDR2 YFSETQ. The CDR3 DNA sequence: TGCGCCAGCAGTCCACCCGGGACTAGCGGACAAGAGACCCAGTACTTC. Translation gives CASSPPGTSGQETQYF.